Following are 29 T cell receptor beta chains from one sample sequenced in a study of cytomegalovirus exposure and HLA in healthy donors (TCRdb year 2017). The library came from the immunoSEQ multiplex PCR assay. A mixture of 60 forward primers for TCR Vbeta segments and 13 reverse primers for TCR Jbeta segments was used in the multiplex PCR. Sourced from immuneACCESS, this table was stored by TCRdb with only in-frame sequences that have V and J called. A share of the clones is absent; for the studies checked, an unresolved V gene accounts for under half, and the remainder has no known explanation. Within this sample are around 200,000 clones, with about 79% of them counted one time only. The top ten constitute 1.5% to 2% of the sample. Sequencing was performed on PBMCs. These receptors were obtained from a male donor in good health and CMV-seronegative.

The V and J genes are TRBV6-1 and TRBJ2-3; D is undetermined. The CDR3 totals 13 residues. The V gene lost 2 bases and the J gene lost 5 bases, with 8 bases spanning the gap. The germline gives CDR1 MNHNS, CDR2 SASEGT. CDR3 nucleotide sequence: TGTGCCAGCAGTGAATTTGGCGGAGATACGCAGTATTTT. Protein: CASSEFGGDTQYF.

This clone turned up a few times. The J gene is TRBJ1-1, the V gene TRBV9; tentatively, D is TRBD1 (5 bases). CDR1 SGDLS and CDR2 YYNGEE come from the germline V gene. Trimming left V 0 bases short and J 2 bases short, with 8 bases between. The CDR3 totals 14 residues. The CDR3 nucleotides read TGTGCCAGCAGCGTAGCACAGGAAAACACTGAAGCTTTCTTT. It codes for CASSVAQENTEAFF.

V is TRBV9 and J is TRBJ2-2, with 8 bases identical to TRBD2. With 2 bases clipped from V and 5 bases from J, the junction kept 11 bases outside the gene matches. Germline V gives CDR1 SGDLS, CDR2 YYNGEE. The CDR3 spans 17 residues. CDR3 sequence (DNA): TGTGCCAGCAGCGTGGGGACTAGACAGGCCATAACCGGGGAGCTGTTTTTT. As protein: CASSVGTRQAITGELFF.

The CDR3 nucleotides are TGTGCCAGCAGCTTAGGGGACAGAAACACTGAAGCTTTCTTT. Translation gives CASSLGDRNTEAFF. The J gene is TRBJ1-1, the V gene TRBV11-3, with 7 bases lining up with TRBD1. CDR1 and CDR2 from the germline V gene are SGHNT and YENEEA. V trimming: 1 base; J trimming: 2 bases; junction bases outside the gene matches: 1. The CDR3 consists of 14 residues.

The chain joins TRBV19 to TRBJ2-7; 9 bases line up with TRBD1. There are 15 residues in the CDR3. Germline trimming cut 4 bases from V and 2 bases from J; bases unmatched to any gene: 6. Germline V lookup: CDR1 LNHDA, CDR2 SQIVND (reference sequence). DNA for the CDR3: TGTGCCAGTAGTAGAGGGACAGGGTTCCCCTACGAGCAGTACTTC. It is translated as CASSRGTGFPYEQYF.

The J gene is TRBJ1-6, the V gene TRBV7-9; 11 nucleotides line up with TRBD1. The ends lost 5 bases at V and 10 bases at J; junction bases unmatched: 7. The germline V gene encodes CDR1 SEHNR and CDR2 FQNEAQ (reference sequence). This CDR3 is built from 15 residues. CDR3 in amino acids: CASSLEGTGGSPLHF. CDR3 DNA: TGTGCCAGCAGCCTAGAGGGGACAGGGGGATCACCCCTCCACTTT.

The chain is built from TRBV5-1 and TRBJ1-6; D not resolved. V was cut by 2 bases and J by 3 bases, with 12 bases left in between. Per germline, CDR1 SGHRS and CDR2 YFSETQ. This CDR3 comprises 16 residues. The CDR3 region has the DNA TGCGCCAGCAGCTTTGGACTGTCCGACTATAATTCACCCCTCCACTTT. It is translated as CASSFGLSDYNSPLHF.

The V and J genes are TRBV5-6 and TRBJ2-7; D not resolved. The CDR3 has 14 residues. The germline V gene encodes CDR1 SGHDT and CDR2 YYEEEE. The germline V and J ends were trimmed by 3 bases and 5 bases, with 15 bases remaining between them. The CDR3: CASSSNLSNDEQYF. CDR3 DNA: TGTGCCAGCAGCTCGAACCTTAGCAACGACGAGCAGTACTTC. The full variable domain, completed using reference TRBV5-6 and TRBJ2-7, is DAGVTQSPTHLIKTRGQQVTLRCSPKSGHDTVSWYQQALGQGPQFIFQYYEEEERQRGNFPDRFSGHQFPNYSSELNVNALLLGDSALYLCASSSNLSNDEQYFGPGTRLTVT.

The V and J genes are TRBV5-4 and TRBJ2-2, with a tentative D call TRBD1 (6 bases). The CDR3 spans 15 residues. CDR1 and CDR2 (germline): SGHNT, YYREEE (reference sequence). V shed 3 bases and J shed 1 base, with 10 bases lying between them. The CDR3 nucleotides are TGTGCCAGCAGCTCGCCGGGACAGAACACCGGGGAGCTGTTTTTT. Translation: CASSSPGQNTGELFF. Combining the CDR3 with reference TRBV5-4 and TRBJ2-2 gives the whole variable domain ETGVTQSPTHLIKTRGQQVTLRCSSQSGHNTVSWYQQALGQGPQFIFQYYREEENGRGNFPPRFSGLQFPNYSSELNVNALELDDSALYLCASSSPGQNTGELFFGEGSRLTVL.

The chain uses TRBV4-3 and TRBJ1-1, with 9 bases matching TRBD1. Germline CDR1 reads LGHNA; CDR2 reads YSLEER. CDR3 length: 14 amino acids. The junction had 4 bases not matched to a gene; V was cut back by 4 bases and J by 4 bases. The CDR3 is CASSRTTGGTEAFF. Written as DNA, the CDR3 is TGCGCCAGCAGCCGTACGACAGGGGGCACTGAAGCTTTCTTT.

This clone came up once. This chain links TRBV5-1 with TRBJ1-1; TRBD1 might be the D (5 bases). Germline-derived CDR1 and CDR2 are SGHRS and YFSETQ. V shed 1 base and J shed 4 bases, with 11 bases lying between them. This CDR3 has 14 amino acids. The CDR3 loop reads CASSLQGGATEAFF. The CDR3 region has the DNA TGCGCCAGCAGCTTGCAGGGAGGAGCCACTGAAGCTTTCTTT.

The V call is TRBV7-2, the J call TRBJ1-5; D is unresolved. The ends were cut back, 0 bases at V and 8 bases at J, with 14 bases in the middle. CDR3 length: 15 amino acids. CDR1 and CDR2 (germline): SGHTA, FQGNSA. CDR3 in amino acids: CASSLAGLEGEPQHF. CDR3 sequence (DNA): TGTGCCAGCAGCTTAGCGGGGTTGGAGGGCGAGCCCCAGCATTTT.

This chain connects TRBV30 to TRBJ1-6; D possibly corresponds to TRBD1 (6 bases). Trimming shortened V by 7 bases and J by 0 bases, and 13 bases separated the two germline ends. Germline loops: CDR1 GTSNPN, CDR2 SVGIG (reference sequence). The CDR3 totals 15 residues. The chain's CDR3 is CAFRTVVSYNSPLHF. CDR3 DNA sequence: TGTGCCTTCCGGACAGTCGTCTCCTATAATTCACCCCTCCACTTT.

The chain has TRBV5-1 and TRBJ2-5; 12 nucleotides match TRBD2. The CDR3 sequence is 16 residues long. V was pared by 0 bases and J by 7 bases, with 7 bases of the junction left unmatched. CDR1 is SGHRS and CDR2 is YFSETQ in the germline V gene. The CDR3 loop reads CASSLGGLAGPRTQYF. The CDR3 DNA sequence: TGCGCCAGCAGCTTGGGGGGACTAGCGGGTCCAAGGACCCAGTACTTC.

This clone has just a few counts. CDR3 residues: CASSPLDGEKLFF. The CDR3 DNA reads TGTGCCAGCTCACCGCTAGACGGGGAAAAACTGTTTTTT. V usage is TRBV18 and J usage is TRBJ1-4; D ambiguous. The V end lost 3 bases, the J end lost 8 bases, and 10 bases lay between the germline ends. The CDR3 is 13 amino acids. From germline, CDR1 is KGHSH and CDR2 LQKENI.

The V gene is TRBV25-1, the J gene TRBJ1-6; D gene ambiguous. Germline CDR1 MGHDK, CDR2 SYGVNS. The CDR3 contains 16 residues. V was shortened by 2 bases and J by 7 bases, with 15 bases between the two germline ends. Written as DNA, the CDR3 is TGTGCCAGCAGTGAAGTTGGGTTAACGAGGAATTCACCCCTCCACTTT. Protein product: CASSEVGLTRNSPLHF. Filled out from reference TRBV25-1 and TRBJ1-6, the complete variable domain reads EADIYQTPRYLVIGTGKKITLECSQTMGHDKMYWYQQDPGMELHLIHYSYGVNSTEKGDLSSESTVSRIRTEHFPLTLESARPSHTSQYLCASSEVGLTRNSPLHFGNGTRLTVT.

The chain carries TRBV9 and TRBJ1-3; no reliable D call. Per the germline V gene, CDR1 is SGDLS and CDR2 is YYNGEE. V was shortened by 0 bases and J by 3 bases, with 13 bases between the two germline ends. The CDR3 has 16 amino acids. This chain's CDR3 is CASSVAGGIGGNTIYF. CDR3 nucleotides: TGTGCCAGCAGCGTAGCTGGAGGGATTGGTGGAAACACCATATATTTT.

This clone appeared once. This chain uses TRBV11-2 with TRBJ2-6; TRBD2 matches 10 bases. The germline gives CDR1 SGHAT, CDR2 FQNNGV. With 5 bases clipped from V and 1 base from J, the junction kept 5 bases outside the gene matches. The CDR3 loop spans 17 amino acids. The CDR3 sequence is CASSPSGSSSGANVLTF. CDR3 coding DNA: TGTGCCAGCAGCCCTAGCGGGAGTTCGTCTGGGGCCAACGTCCTGACTTTC. The whole variable domain, remainder taken from reference TRBV11-2 and TRBJ2-6, is EAGVAQSPRYKIIEKRQSVAFWCNPISGHATLYWYQQILGQGPKLLIQFQNNGVVDDSQLPKDRFSAERLKGVDSTLKIQPAKLEDSAVYLCASSPSGSSSGANVLTFGAGSRLTVL.

V usage is TRBV7-2 and J usage is TRBJ2-3; perhaps TRBD2 as D (6 bases). The germline V gene encodes CDR1 SGHTA and CDR2 FQGNSA. This CDR3 comprises 19 residues. Between the trimmed V and J ends, which lost 5 bases and 0 bases, there was a span of 24 bases. CDR3 loop: CASSILGSWGRTSTDTQYF. The DNA for the CDR3 is TGTGCCAGCAGCATACTCGGATCTTGGGGGAGGACTAGCACAGATACGCAGTATTTT.

The chain combines TRBV6-4 with TRBJ2-6; perhaps TRBD2 as D (6 bases). V gave up 2 bases and J gave up 0 bases, with 8 bases separating them. The length of the CDR3 is 16 residues. CDR1 MRHNA and CDR2 SNTAGT come from the germline V gene. CDR3 sequence (DNA): TGTGCCAGCAGTGACCCCGGGGGCTCTGGGGCCAACGTCCTGACTTTC. Protein: CASSDPGGSGANVLTF.

The chain is built from TRBV6-5 and TRBJ1-2; 7 nucleotides align to TRBD1. From germline, CDR1 is MNHEY and CDR2 SVGAGI. The CDR3 covers 16 residues. The V and J ends lost 4 bases and 1 base, in that order; junction bases with no gene match: 9. CDR3 amino acids: CASSSPGQYRNYGYTF. The CDR3 DNA reads TGTGCCAGCAGTTCTCCGGGACAGTATCGTAACTATGGCTACACCTTC.

The table lists this clone with a few counts. This chain links TRBV6-6 with TRBJ2-7; D is perhaps TRBD2 (6 bases). The CDR3 spans 14 residues. Germline V lookup: CDR1 MNHNY, CDR2 SVGAGI (reference sequence). V was clipped by 6 bases and J by 0 bases, with 12 bases between them. CDR3 region: CASSPEGTSYEQYF. The CDR3 DNA follows: TGTGCCAGCAGCCCGGAGGGGACCTCCTACGAGCAGTACTTC.

The CDR3 loop reads CASSVAPRVEAFF. CDR3 DNA sequence: TGTGCCAGCAGCGTAGCTCCTCGAGTTGAAGCTTTCTTT. The V and J genes are TRBV9 and TRBJ1-1; D is unclear. Germline V lookup: CDR1 SGDLS, CDR2 YYNGEE. CDR3 length: 13 residues. Trimming cost V 0 bases and J 7 bases, with 10 bases left between them.

The V call is TRBV5-5, the J call TRBJ2-5; D gene unclear. TRBJ2-7 matches the DNA end more closely, so the J call is doubtful. This CDR3 is built from 16 residues. In germline, CDR1 is SGHKS, CDR2 YYEKEE (reference sequence). In DNA, the CDR3 is TGTGCCAGCAGCCTGAATACCGGGTCAGCGTACTACGAGCAGTACTTC. Amino acids: CASSLNTGSAYYEQYF.

The V and J genes are TRBV27 and TRBJ2-3, with D unclear. Germline V gene data show CDR1 as MNHEY and CDR2 as SMNVEV (reference sequence). Trimming removed 1 base from V and 4 bases from J, with 9 bases in between. There are 14 residues in the CDR3. CDR3 nucleotide sequence: TGTGCCAGCAGTTTATTCCACACAGCAGATACGCAGTATTTT. This translates into CASSLFHTADTQYF.

V is TRBV28 and J is TRBJ2-3, with D possibly matching TRBD2 (5 bases). The germline V gene has CDR1 MDHEN and CDR2 SYDVKM. V lost 5 bases and J lost 3, with 18 bases in between. This CDR3 comprises 16 residues. CDR3: CASSPGLFDGTDTQYF. CDR3 nucleotide sequence: TGTGCCAGCAGTCCTGGACTTTTCGACGGAACAGATACGCAGTATTTT. Complete variable domain (other parts from reference TRBV28 and TRBJ2-3): DVKVTQSSRYLVKRTGEKVFLECVQDMDHENMFWYRQDPGLGLRLIYFSYDVKMKEKGDIPEGYSVSREKKERFSLILESASTNQTSMYLCASSPGLFDGTDTQYFGPGTRLTVL.

This sequence joins TRBV7-3 and TRBJ2-1, with 9 positions matching TRBD2. Trimming removed 5 bases from V and 8 bases from J; junction bases left unmatched: 13. CDR3 length equals 16 residues. Germline loops: CDR1 SGHTA, CDR2 FQGTGA. The CDR3 reads CASSPLSVAGAYEQFF. The CDR3 region has the DNA TGTGCCAGCAGCCCCCTTTCAGTAGCGGGAGCATATGAGCAGTTCTTC.

The chain couples TRBV7-9 to TRBJ1-1; tentative D call: TRBD1 (5 bases). Looked up from germline, CDR1 is SEHNR and CDR2 is FQNEAQ (reference sequence). Between the trimmed V and J ends, which lost 0 bases and 2 bases, there was a span of 10 bases. CDR3 size: 15 residues. The DNA for the CDR3 is TGTGCCAGCAGCTTAGCAGGGGTACTAAACACTGAAGCTTTCTTT. Translating it yields CASSLAGVLNTEAFF.

The chain carries TRBV18 and TRBJ1-1, with D uncertain. The CDR3 covers 11 residues. The ends were cut back, 8 bases at V and 8 bases at J, with 12 bases in the middle. Germline CDR1 is KGHSH and CDR2 is LQKENI. The CDR3 sequence: CASTERAEAFF. In DNA form, the CDR3 reads TGTGCCAGCACCGAGCGGGCCGAAGCTTTCTTT.